The rows below give T cell receptor beta chains drawn from one sample of a study of blood T cell repertoires in COVID-19. Profiled with immunoSEQ multiplex PCR; TCRdb holds only in-frame clones, not every one. In the table there are approximately 210,000 clones, around 83% of which are singletons. The sequenced sample was peripheral blood. Receptors were obtained from a man in his fifties or sixties with active or convalescent COVID-19. CDR3s include the opening cysteine and the closing phenylalanine or tryptophan. A D gene is named only where the DNA matches it firmly. The listing skips clone size in some rows; elsewhere it reads once, few, many or a size class.

.	TRBJ1-2	TRBV18	.	CASSPDSRNYGYTF	TGTGCCAGCTCACCAGACAGCCGAAACTATGGCTACACCTTC
.	TRBJ2-7	TRBV6-2/TRBV6-3	.	CASSHVRDLREEQYF	TGTGCCAGCAGTCATGTCCGGGACCTCCGGGAGGAGCAGTACTTC
TRBD1	TRBJ1-2	TRBV20-1	.	CSARDSYGYTF	TGCAGTGCTCGGGACAGCTATGGCTACACCTTC
TRBD1	TRBJ1-3	TRBV5-1	.	CASSLQGGISIGNTIYF	TGCGCCAGCAGCCTCCAGGGGGGAATCAGTATTGGAAACACCATATATTTT
TRBD1	TRBJ1-1	TRBV10-3	.	CAISSTGMNTEAFF	TGTGCCATCAGCTCGACAGGGATGAACACTGAAGCTTTCTTT
.	TRBJ1-1	TRBV2	.	CASSGQSNTEAFF	TGTGCCAGCAGCGGACAGTCGAACACTGAAGCTTTCTTT
.	TRBJ2-7	TRBV5-1	.	CASSLAQGRKDEQYF	TGCGCCAGCAGCTTGGCCCAGGGTCGGAAGGACGAGCAGTACTTC
.	TRBJ2-3	TRBV11-3	once	CASSLEGGSTDTQYF	TGTGCCAGCAGCTTAGAGGGAGGAAGCACAGATACGCAGTATTTT
TRBD1	TRBJ2-3	TRBV4-1	.	CATSKDRADTDTQYF	TGCGCCACCTCAAAGGACAGGGCGGACACAGATACGCAGTATTTT
TRBD1	TRBJ1-1	TRBV5-1	once	CASSLEGAGGIPEAFF	TGCGCCAGCAGCTTGGAAGGCGCAGGGGGCATCCCTGAAGCTTTCTTT
.	TRBJ1-1	TRBV9	.	CASSETGGLAFF	TGTGCCAGCAGCGAGACGGGAGGTTTGGCTTTCTTT
.	TRBJ1-6	TRBV6-5	.	CASRRDINSPLHF	TGTGCCAGCAGAAGGGACATAAATTCACCCCTCCACTTT
TRBD2	TRBJ2-1	TRBV5-1	.	CASSLGPLAGRKQFF	TGCGCCAGCAGCTTGGGCCCGCTAGCGGGGAGGAAGCAGTTCTTC
.	TRBJ2-7	TRBV14	.	CASSRPGSGAPLRRQYF	TGTGCCAGCAGCCGCCCGGGGAGCGGAGCCCCCTTAAGAAGGCAGTACTTC
TRBD1	TRBJ1-1	TRBV29-1	.	CSADRANTEAFF	TGCAGCGCGGACAGGGCGAACACTGAAGCTTTCTTT
TRBD1	TRBJ1-3	TRBV4-1	.	CASSQVGTGVRNTIYF	TGCGCCAGCAGCCAAGTGGGGACAGGGGTCAGAAACACCATATATTTT
TRBD2	TRBJ2-3	TRBV5-4	once	CASSLGASGASTDTQYF	TGTGCCAGCAGCTTGGGAGCTAGCGGGGCTAGCACAGATACGCAGTATTTT
TRBD1	TRBJ2-7	TRBV7-8	.	CASSTFPGQSYEQYF	TGTGCCAGCAGCACTTTCCCGGGACAGTCATACGAGCAGTACTTC
TRBD1	TRBJ1-3	TRBV18	.	CASSDRAGGNTIYF	TGTGCCAGCTCGGACAGGGCCGGAGGAAACACCATATATTTT
TRBD1	TRBJ2-2	TRBV2	few	CASRETGGIAGELFF	TGTGCCAGCAGGGAGACAGGGGGCATCGCCGGGGAGCTGTTTTTT
TRBD1	TRBJ1-1	TRBV3-1/TRBV3-2	.	CASSPLTGGAGVTEAFF	TGTGCCAGCAGCCCCTTAACAGGGGGCGCGGGAGTTACTGAAGCTTTCTTT
TRBD1	TRBJ1-1	TRBV5-1	.	CASSRGTGVNTEAFF	TGCGCCAGCAGCCGGGGGACAGGGGTGAACACTGAAGCTTTCTTT
TRBD1	TRBJ2-1	TRBV25-1	.	CASPGQGYNEQFF	TGTGCCAGCCCCGGACAGGGTTACAATGAGCAGTTCTTC
.	TRBJ1-5	TRBV2	few	CASSEGGPMANQPQHF	TGTGCCAGCAGTGAAGGGGGGCCGATGGCCAATCAGCCCCAGCATTTT
.	TRBJ1-2	TRBV28	.	CASSLEEGRYGYTF	TGTGCCAGCAGTTTAGAGGAGGGGCGGTATGGCTACACCTTC
TRBD1	TRBJ2-5	TRBV7-2	.	CASSSLNRDRGETQYF	TGTGCCAGCAGCAGCTTGAACCGGGACAGGGGGGAGACCCAGTACTTC
TRBD1	TRBJ1-2	TRBV2	.	CASIGDRGYGYTF	TGTGCCAGCATCGGGGACAGGGGCTATGGCTACACCTTC
TRBD2	TRBJ2-3	TRBV19	.	CASSPTSGRTDTQYF	TGTGCCAGTAGCCCGACTAGCGGGAGAACAGATACGCAGTATTTT
.	TRBJ2-4	TRBV5-4	once	CASSSSENIQYF	TGTGCCAGCAGCTCTTCAGAAAACATTCAGTACTTC
TRBD1	TRBJ1-5	TRBV7-9	.	CASSRDRDQPQHF	TGTGCCAGCAGCCGGGACAGAGATCAGCCCCAGCATTTT
.	TRBJ1-2	TRBV30	.	CAWSGQSYGYTF	TGTGCCTGGAGTGGACAGTCCTATGGCTACACCTTC
.	TRBJ2-1	TRBV2	.	CASIPPDSSSSYNEQFF	TGTGCCAGCATTCCCCCGGACAGCTCAAGCTCCTACAATGAGCAGTTCTTC
.	TRBJ1-1	TRBV3-1/TRBV3-2	.	CASSQYSTEAFF	TGTGCCAGCAGCCAATATAGCACTGAAGCTTTCTTT
TRBD1	TRBJ1-6	TRBV3-1/TRBV3-2	.	CASSLGQVNSPLHF	TGTGCCAGCAGCTTAGGACAGGTAAATTCACCCCTCCACTTT
TRBD1	TRBJ1-2	TRBV30	few	CAWSETGDGGYTF	TGTGCCTGGAGTGAAACAGGGGATGGTGGCTACACCTTC
.	TRBJ1-1	TRBV3-1/TRBV3-2	.	CASTRTVGNTEAFF	TGTGCCAGCACCCGGACAGTCGGGAACACTGAAGCTTTCTTT
.	TRBJ2-5	TRBV7-8	.	CASTQGSRWGSQYF	TGTGCCAGCACCCAGGGGTCTCGATGGGGGTCCCAGTACTTC
.	TRBJ1-1	TRBV6-5	.	CASSYTISGGQAFF	TGTGCCAGCAGTTACACTATTTCGGGGGGCCAGGCTTTCTTT
TRBD2	TRBJ2-1	TRBV29-1	.	CSVEKAGGFNEQFF	TGCAGCGTTGAGAAAGCGGGAGGGTTCAATGAGCAGTTCTTC
TRBD1	TRBJ1-2	TRBV6-5	once	CASSYSPGGHYGYTF	TGTGCCAGCAGTTACTCGCCAGGGGGCCACTATGGCTACACCTTC
.	TRBJ2-4	TRBV2	.	CPRRGGIGQGKAKNIQYF	TGTCCCCGCCGGGGGGGGATTGGACAGGGGAAGGCCAAAAACATTCAGTACTTC
TRBD2	TRBJ2-3	TRBV15	.	CATSSHTSGNTDTQYF	TGTGCCACCAGCAGTCATACTAGCGGAAACACAGATACGCAGTATTTT
.	TRBJ1-5	TRBV5-6	.	CASSLSSLGEPQHF	TGTGCCAGCAGCTTGTCTAGCCTCGGGGAGCCCCAGCATTTT
.	TRBJ1-2	TRBV7-2	.	CASSPLLGGNYGYTF	TGTGCCAGCAGTCCATTACTGGGGGGGAACTATGGCTACACCTTC
.	TRBJ1-6	TRBV6-1	few	CASSEALRGNNSPLHF	TGTGCCAGCAGTGAAGCGCTTCGGGGAAATAATTCACCCCTCCACTTT
.	TRBJ1-1	TRBV30	.	CAWSVAGNTEAFF	TGTGCCTGGAGTGTAGCGGGGAACACTGAAGCTTTCTTT
.	TRBJ2-5	TRBV7-8	.	CASSPRGGLRETQYF	TGTGCCAGCAGCCCCCGTGGGGGGTTACGAGAGACCCAGTACTTC
TRBD1	TRBJ2-7	TRBV5-6	.	CASSWTGPGYEQYF	TGTGCCAGCAGCTGGACAGGGCCGGGCTACGAGCAGTACTTC
.	TRBJ1-5	TRBV15	.	CATSGTLMTGNQPQHF	TGTGCCACCAGCGGGACACTAATGACCGGCAATCAGCCCCAGCATTTT
TRBD1	TRBJ2-7	TRBV13	.	CASSLWDRAYEQYF	TGTGCCAGCAGCTTATGGGACAGAGCCTACGAGCAGTACTTC
TRBD1	TRBJ2-2	TRBV2	many	CASSTGVRTGELFF	TGTGCCAGCAGCACAGGGGTTCGGACCGGGGAGCTGTTTTTT
.	TRBJ1-3	TRBV9	.	CASSVLSSGNTIYF	TGTGCCAGCAGCGTCCTCAGCTCTGGAAACACCATATATTTT
TRBD2	TRBJ2-7	TRBV7-9	.	CASSPRTSLYEQYF	TGTGCCAGCAGCCCCCGGACTAGCTTGTACGAGCAGTACTTC
.	TRBJ2-2	TRBV29-1	.	CSARVGGGQTGELFF	TGCAGCGCCCGAGTCGGCGGGGGCCAGACCGGGGAGCTGTTTTTT
.	TRBJ1-4	TRBV7-9	.	CASSFEGKREKLFF	TGTGCCAGCAGCTTTGAAGGAAAGAGGGAAAAACTGTTTTTT